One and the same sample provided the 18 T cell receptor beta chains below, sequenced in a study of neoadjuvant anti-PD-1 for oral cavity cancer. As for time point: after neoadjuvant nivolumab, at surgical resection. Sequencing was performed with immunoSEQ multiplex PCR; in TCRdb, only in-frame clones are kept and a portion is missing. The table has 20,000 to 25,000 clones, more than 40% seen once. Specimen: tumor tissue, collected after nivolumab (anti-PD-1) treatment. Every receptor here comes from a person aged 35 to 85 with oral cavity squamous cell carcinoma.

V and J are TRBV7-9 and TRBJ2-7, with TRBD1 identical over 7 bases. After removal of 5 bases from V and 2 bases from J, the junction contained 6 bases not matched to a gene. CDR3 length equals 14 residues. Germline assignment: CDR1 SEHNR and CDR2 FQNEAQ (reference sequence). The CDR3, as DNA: TGTGCCAGCAGCGTAGACAGGGTTGCCTACGAGCAGTACTTC. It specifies CASSVDRVAYEQYF.

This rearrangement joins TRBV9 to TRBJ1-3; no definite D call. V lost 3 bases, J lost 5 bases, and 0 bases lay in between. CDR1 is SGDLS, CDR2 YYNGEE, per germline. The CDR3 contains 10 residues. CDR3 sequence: CASSGNTIYF. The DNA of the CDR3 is TGTGCCAGCAGCGGAAACACCATATATTTT.

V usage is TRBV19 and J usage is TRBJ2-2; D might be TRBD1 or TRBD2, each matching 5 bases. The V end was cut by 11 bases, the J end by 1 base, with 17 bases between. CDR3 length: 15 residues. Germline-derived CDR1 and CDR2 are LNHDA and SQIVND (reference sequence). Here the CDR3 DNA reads TGTGCCGCTCGAACCGGGACGGAGAACACCGGGGAGCTGTTTTTT. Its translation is CAARTGTENTGELFF. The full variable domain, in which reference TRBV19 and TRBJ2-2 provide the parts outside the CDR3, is DGGITQSPKYLFRKEGQNVTLSCEQNLNHDAMYWYRQDPGQGLRLIYYSQIVNDFQKGDIAEGYSVSREKKESFPLTVTSAQKNPTAFYLCAARTGTENTGELFFGEGSRLTVL.

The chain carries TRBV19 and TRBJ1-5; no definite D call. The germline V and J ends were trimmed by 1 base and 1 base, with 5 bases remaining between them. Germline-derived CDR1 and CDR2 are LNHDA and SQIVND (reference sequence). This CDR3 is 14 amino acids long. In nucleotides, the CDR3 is TGTGCCAGTAGTATAGGAGGGAGCAATCAGCCCCAGCATTTT. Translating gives CASSIGGSNQPQHF.

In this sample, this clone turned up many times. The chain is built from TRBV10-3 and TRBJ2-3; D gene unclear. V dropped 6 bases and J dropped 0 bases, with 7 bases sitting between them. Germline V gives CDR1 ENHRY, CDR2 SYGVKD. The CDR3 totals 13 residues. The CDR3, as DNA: TGTGCCATCAGCTCTCCTAGCACAGATACGCAGTATTTT. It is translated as CAISSPSTDTQYF.

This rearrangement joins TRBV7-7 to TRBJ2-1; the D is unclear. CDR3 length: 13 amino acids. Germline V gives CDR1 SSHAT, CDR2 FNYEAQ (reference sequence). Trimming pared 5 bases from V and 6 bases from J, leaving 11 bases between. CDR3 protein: CASSQFEPNEQFF. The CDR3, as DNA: TGTGCCAGCAGCCAGTTTGAGCCCAATGAGCAGTTCTTC.

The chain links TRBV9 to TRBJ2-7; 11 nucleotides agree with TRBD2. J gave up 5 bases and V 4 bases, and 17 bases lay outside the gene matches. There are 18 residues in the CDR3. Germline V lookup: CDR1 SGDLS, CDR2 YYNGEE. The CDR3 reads CASSRTNSGGALTDEQYF. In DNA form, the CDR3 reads TGTGCCAGCAGCCGAACTAATAGCGGGGGGGCCTTGACCGACGAGCAGTACTTC.

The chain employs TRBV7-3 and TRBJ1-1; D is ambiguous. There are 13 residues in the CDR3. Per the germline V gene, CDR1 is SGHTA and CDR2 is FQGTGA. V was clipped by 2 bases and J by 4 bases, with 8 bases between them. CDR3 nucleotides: TGTGCCAGCAGCTTAGGAGTTTCCACTGAAGCTTTCTTT. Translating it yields CASSLGVSTEAFF.

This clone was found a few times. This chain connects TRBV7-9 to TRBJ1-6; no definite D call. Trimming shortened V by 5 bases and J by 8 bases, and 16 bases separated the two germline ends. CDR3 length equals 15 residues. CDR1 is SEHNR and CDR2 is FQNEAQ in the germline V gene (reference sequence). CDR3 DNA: TGTGCCAGCAGCCAACAAGCCCTAGGTTATTCACCCCTCCACTTT. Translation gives CASSQQALGYSPLHF.

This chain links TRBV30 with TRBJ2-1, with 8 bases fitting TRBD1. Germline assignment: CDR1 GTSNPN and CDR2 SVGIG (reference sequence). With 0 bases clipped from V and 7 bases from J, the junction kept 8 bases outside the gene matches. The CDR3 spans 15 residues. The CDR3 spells CAWSVGRTGMNEQFF. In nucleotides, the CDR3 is TGTGCCTGGAGTGTGGGGCGGACAGGGATGAATGAGCAGTTCTTC.

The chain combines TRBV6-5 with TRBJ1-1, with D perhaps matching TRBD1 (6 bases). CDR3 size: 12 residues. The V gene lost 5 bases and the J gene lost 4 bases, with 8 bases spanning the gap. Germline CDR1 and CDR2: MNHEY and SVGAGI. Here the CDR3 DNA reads TGTGCCAGCAGTAGGGGGTCCACTGAAGCTTTCTTT. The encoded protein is CASSRGSTEAFF.

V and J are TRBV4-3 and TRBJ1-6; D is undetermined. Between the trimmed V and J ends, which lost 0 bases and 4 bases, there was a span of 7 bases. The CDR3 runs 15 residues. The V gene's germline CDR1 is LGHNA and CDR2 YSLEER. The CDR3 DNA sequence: TGCGCCAGCAGCCAAGATTCCAGTTATAATTCACCCCTCCACTTT. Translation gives CASSQDSSYNSPLHF.

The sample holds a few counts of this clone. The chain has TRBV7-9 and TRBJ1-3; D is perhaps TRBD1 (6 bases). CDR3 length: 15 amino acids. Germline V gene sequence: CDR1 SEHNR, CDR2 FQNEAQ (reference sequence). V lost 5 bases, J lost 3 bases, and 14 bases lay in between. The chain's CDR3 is CASSPYRDYGNTIYF. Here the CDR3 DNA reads TGTGCCAGCAGCCCTTACAGGGACTATGGAAACACCATATATTTT. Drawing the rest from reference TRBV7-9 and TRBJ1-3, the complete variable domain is DTGVSQNPRHKITKRGQNVTFRCDPISEHNRLYWYRQTLGQGPEFLTYFQNEAQLEKSRLLSDRFSAERPKGSFSTLEIQRTEQGDSAMYLCASSPYRDYGNTIYFGEGSWLTVV.

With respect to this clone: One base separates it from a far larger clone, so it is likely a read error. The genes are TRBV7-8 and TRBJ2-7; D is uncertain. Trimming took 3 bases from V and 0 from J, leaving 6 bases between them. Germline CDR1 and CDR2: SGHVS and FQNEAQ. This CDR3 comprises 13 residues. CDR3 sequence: CASSLSSSYEQYF. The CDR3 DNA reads TGTGCCAGCAGCTTGTCCAGCTCCTACGAGCAGTACTTC. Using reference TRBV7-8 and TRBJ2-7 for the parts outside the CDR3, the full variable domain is GAGVSQSPRYKVAKRGQDVALRCDPISGHVSLFWYQQALGQGPEFLTYFQNEAQLDKSGLPSDRFFAERPEGSVSTLKIQRTQQEDSAVYLCASSLSSSYEQYFGPGTRLTVT.

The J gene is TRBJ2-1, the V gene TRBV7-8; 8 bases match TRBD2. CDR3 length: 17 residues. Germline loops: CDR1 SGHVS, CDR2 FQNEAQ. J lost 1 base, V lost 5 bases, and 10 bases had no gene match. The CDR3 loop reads CASSRTGGTFSYNEQFF. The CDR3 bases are TGTGCCAGCAGCCGCACGGGGGGGACGTTTTCCTACAATGAGCAGTTCTTC.

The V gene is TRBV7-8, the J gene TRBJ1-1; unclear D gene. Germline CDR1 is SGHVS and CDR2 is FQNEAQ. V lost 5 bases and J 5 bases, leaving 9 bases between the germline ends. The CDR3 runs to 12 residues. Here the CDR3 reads CASSEDITEAFF. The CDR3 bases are TGTGCCAGCAGCGAAGACATAACTGAAGCTTTCTTT.

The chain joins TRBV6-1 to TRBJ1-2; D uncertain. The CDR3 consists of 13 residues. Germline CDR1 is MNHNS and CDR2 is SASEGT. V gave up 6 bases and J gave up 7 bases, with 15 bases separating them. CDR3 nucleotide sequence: TGTGCCAGCAGACGCGCGACTGGGAGTGGCTACACCTTC. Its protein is CASRRATGSGYTF.

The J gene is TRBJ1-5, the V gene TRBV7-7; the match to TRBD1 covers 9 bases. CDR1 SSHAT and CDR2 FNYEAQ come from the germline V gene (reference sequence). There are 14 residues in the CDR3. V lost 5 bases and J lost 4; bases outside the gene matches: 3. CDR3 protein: CASSQDRGNQPQHF. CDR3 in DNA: TGTGCCAGCAGCCAGGACAGGGGAAATCAGCCCCAGCATTTT.